The clone carrying this T cell receptor (beta chain) has just one count. The CDR3 contains 16 residues. CDR1 and CDR2 (germline): MGHRA, YSYEKL. J was trimmed by 5 bases and V by 0 bases; bases with no gene match: 6. This sample was taken from a study of blood T cell repertoires in COVID-19. The protocol was immunoSEQ multiplex PCR, while the TCRdb copy is restricted to in-frame clones and leaves out a portion. Here the sample spans 290,000 or so clones, 90% being singletons. The sequence came from a woman aged 18 to 35 with acute COVID-19. The sequenced material came from PBMCs or T cells enriched from blood (not recorded which). The chain employs TRBV4-1 and TRBJ2-1; 8 bases line up with TRBD2. This CDR3 reads CASSQDQGTRDNEQFF. In DNA form, the CDR3 reads TGCGCCAGCAGCCAAGATCAGGGGACTAGAGACAATGAGCAGTTCTTC.